These 20 T cell receptor beta chains were sequenced from one sample in a study of blood T cell repertoires in COVID-19. Generated by immunoSEQ multiplex PCR, the TCRdb table keeps only in-frame clones and is missing some. The repertoire holds roughly 120,000 clones, with roughly three quarters as singletons. The sequenced sample consisted of peripheral blood. The origin of the receptors is a human donor in a cohort sampled during active COVID-19.

The gene calls are TRBV29-1 and TRBJ1-2; no clear D. CDR3 length: 11 amino acids. The ends were cut back, 4 bases at V and 4 bases at J, with 7 bases in the middle. Germline V CDR1 and CDR2: SQVTM, ANQGSEA. The CDR3 sequence is CSVVEIYGYTF. The CDR3 DNA follows: TGCAGCGTTGTCGAGATCTATGGCTACACCTTC.

This chain connects TRBV11-2 to TRBJ2-7; D possibly corresponds to TRBD2 (5 bases). Germline lookup yields CDR1 SGHAT and CDR2 FQNNGV. This CDR3 spans 12 amino acids. The germline V and J ends were trimmed by 3 bases and 3 bases, with 6 bases remaining between them. CDR3 sequence reads: CASSFEGYEQYF. In DNA, the CDR3 is TGTGCCAGCAGCTTCGAGGGCTACGAGCAGTACTTC.

The chain uses TRBV7-3 and TRBJ1-1; the D is unclear. The CDR3 is 13 residues long. Germline values: CDR1 SGHTA, CDR2 FQGTGA. V lost 4 bases, J lost 0 bases, and 6 bases lay in between. The CDR3 bases are TGTGCCAGCAGCTCGTACATGAACACTGAAGCTTTCTTT. Encoded protein: CASSSYMNTEAFF. The whole variable domain, filled in from reference TRBV7-3 and TRBJ1-1, reads GAGVSQTPSNKVTEKGKYVELRCDPISGHTALYWYRQSLGQGPEFLIYFQGTGAADDSGLPNDRFFAVRPEGSVSTLKIQRTERGDSAVYLCASSSYMNTEAFFGQGTRLTVV.

V and J are TRBV11-2 and TRBJ2-5; tentative D call: TRBD2 (6 bases). The CDR3 consists of 14 residues. The V and J ends lost 4 bases and 5 bases respectively, with 14 bases between them. From germline, CDR1 is SGHAT and CDR2 FQNNGV. The CDR3 sequence: CASSSRLEEETQYF. For the CDR3, the DNA is TGTGCCAGCAGCTCCAGACTAGAGGAGGAGACCCAGTACTTC.

This clone turned up a few times. V gene TRBV3-1 (or the pseudogene TRBV3-2) combines with J gene TRBJ2-7; 9 nucleotides line up with TRBD1. Germline CDR1 LGHDT, CDR2 YNNKEL (reference sequence). The CDR3 covers 15 residues. Trimming cost V 4 bases and J 2 bases; bases outside gene matches: 6. CDR3 in amino acids: CASSLTGTGTYEQYF. The CDR3 nucleotides read TGTGCCAGCAGCCTCACCGGGACAGGGACCTACGAGCAGTACTTC.

The V gene is TRBV7-2, the J gene TRBJ2-7; a weak D match, TRBD2 (6 bases). Trimming pared 5 bases from V and 0 bases from J, leaving 17 bases between. Germline-derived CDR1 and CDR2 are SGHTA and FQGNSA. The CDR3 consists of 16 residues. CDR3 sequence: CASSQSLGGPSYEQYF. The CDR3 bases are TGTGCCAGCAGCCAGTCTCTCGGGGGTCCCTCCTACGAGCAGTACTTC. Full variable domain (remainder filled in from reference TRBV7-2 and TRBJ2-7): GAGVSQSPSNKVTEKGKDVELRCDPISGHTALYWYRQSLGQGLEFLIYFQGNSAPDKSGLPSDRFSAERTGGSVSTLTIQRTQQEDSAVYLCASSQSLGGPSYEQYFGPGTRLTVT.

The chain recombines TRBV6-5 with TRBJ1-5; 7 bases line up with TRBD1. V lost 6 bases to trimming and J lost 2 bases; unmatched junction nucleotides: 7. The CDR3 is 15 residues long. The germline CDR1 and CDR2 sequences are MNHEY and SVGAGI. The CDR3 bases are TGTGCCAGCAGCACCGACAGGGCGGGCAATCAGCCCCAGCATTTT. Protein product: CASSTDRAGNQPQHF.

The chain joins TRBV7-6 to TRBJ1-1, with TRBD1 as a possible D gene (5 bases). V lost 2 bases, J lost 0 bases, and 10 bases lay in between. Germline V lookup: CDR1 SGHVS, CDR2 FNYEAQ. This CDR3 has 15 amino acids. In DNA, the CDR3 is TGTGCCAGCAGCTTAATGCAGGGAATGAACACTGAAGCTTTCTTT. Its protein is CASSLMQGMNTEAFF.

The chain has TRBV10-3 and TRBJ1-5; the match to TRBD1 covers 10 bases. The CDR3 extends over 14 amino acids. With V trimmed by 2 bases and J by 9 bases, 4 bases remained unmatched. CDR1 is ENHRY and CDR2 is SYGVKD in the germline V gene. CDR3 sequence reads: CAISEDRGPRPQHF. The DNA of the CDR3 is TGTGCCATCAGTGAGGACAGGGGGCCTCGGCCCCAGCATTTT.

The chain employs TRBV11-1 and TRBJ1-2, with TRBD1 identical over 8 bases. The CDR3 runs to 14 residues. Per germline, CDR1 SGHAT and CDR2 FQDESV (reference sequence). With V trimmed by 5 bases and J by 2 bases, 4 bases remained unmatched. The CDR3 nucleotides read TGTGCCAGCAGCGGAGGACAGGGAAACTATGGCTACACCTTC. Translating gives CASSGGQGNYGYTF.

The chain combines TRBV4-2 with TRBJ1-2; 10 bases are shared with TRBD1. There are 14 residues in the CDR3. In germline, CDR1 is LGHNA, CDR2 YNFKEQ. With 4 bases clipped from V and 2 bases from J, the junction kept 1 base outside the gene matches. CDR3 residues: CASSRTGGNYGYTF. DNA of the CDR3: TGTGCCAGCAGCCGGACAGGGGGAAACTATGGCTACACCTTC.

This clone occurred a few times. The chain employs TRBV10-1 and TRBJ2-7; TRBD2 matches at 7 bases. After removal of 6 bases from V and 4 bases from J, the junction contained 9 bases not matched to a gene. The CDR3 is 14 amino acids. Germline values: CDR1 WNHNN, CDR2 SYGVQD (reference sequence). This CDR3 is CASSLRREEYEQYF. CDR3 in DNA: TGCGCCAGCAGCCTTCGACGGGAGGAGTACGAGCAGTACTTC.

The chain couples TRBV7-2 to TRBJ2-1; 8 bases are shared with TRBD2. CDR3 length: 15 residues. Germline assignment: CDR1 SGHTA and CDR2 FQGNSA. V was pared by 4 bases and J by 6 bases, with 8 bases of the junction left unmatched. CDR3 DNA: TGTGCCAGCAGCTCTGCCGGGACTAGTTTCAATGAGCAGTTCTTC. Translated: CASSSAGTSFNEQFF.

This sequence joins TRBV7-9 and TRBJ2-1; 11 positions match TRBD2. This CDR3 is built from 14 residues. The V and J ends lost 2 bases and 8 bases, in that order; junction bases with no gene match: 2. Germline V lookup: CDR1 SEHNR, CDR2 FQNEAQ (reference sequence). CDR3 residues: CASSLLAGGDEQFF. The DNA of the CDR3 is TGTGCCAGCAGCTTACTAGCGGGGGGTGATGAGCAGTTCTTC.

The genes are TRBV5-4 and TRBJ1-5; 7 positions agree with TRBD1. Germline trimming cut 3 bases from V and 2 bases from J; bases unmatched to any gene: 2. The CDR3 length is 14 residues. CDR1 and CDR2 (germline): SGHNT, YYREEE (reference sequence). In DNA form, the CDR3 reads TGTGCCAGCAGCTGGCAGGGGGGCAATCAGCCCCAGCATTTT. Amino acids: CASSWQGGNQPQHF.

This chain connects TRBV5-4 to TRBJ1-2; 8 nucleotides match TRBD1. Trimming at V came to 2 bases and at J to 3 bases, leaving 9 bases not matched to a gene. Looked up from germline, CDR1 is SGHNT and CDR2 is YYREEE (reference sequence). The CDR3 loop spans 16 amino acids. The CDR3 spells CASSFAAGGQDYGYTF. CDR3 bases: TGTGCCAGCAGCTTCGCGGCAGGGGGCCAGGACTATGGCTACACCTTC.

The chain employs TRBV11-3 and TRBJ2-1; no clear D. The CDR3 is 17 residues long. Germline CDR1 reads SGHNT; CDR2 reads YENEEA. Trimming removed 5 bases from V and 0 bases from J, with 17 bases in between. The DNA for the CDR3 is TGTGCCAGCAGCCGCCGTGATCGGCGGTACTCCTACAATGAGCAGTTCTTC. Its protein product is CASSRRDRRYSYNEQFF. Filled out from reference TRBV11-3 and TRBJ2-1, the complete variable domain reads EAGVVQSPRYKIIEKKQPVAFWCNPISGHNTLYWYLQNLGQGPELLIRYENEEAVDDSQLPKDRFSAERLKGVDSTLKIQPAELGDSAVYLCASSRRDRRYSYNEQFFGPGTRLTVL.

The chain combines TRBV10-1 with TRBJ1-2; D is unresolved. This CDR3 contains 13 residues. V shed 8 bases and J shed 4 bases, with 14 bases lying between them. Germline assignment: CDR1 WNHNN and CDR2 SYGVQD (reference sequence). CDR3 nucleotides: TGCGCCAGCTCCCCATCTATCGGCTATGGCTACACCTTC. This codes for CASSPSIGYGYTF.

This chain links TRBV15 with TRBJ1-5, with unresolved D. V was pared by 0 bases and J by 7 bases, with 4 bases between. The germline gives CDR1 LNHNV, CDR2 YYDKDF (reference sequence). This CDR3 is built from 12 residues. The CDR3 DNA is TGTGCCACCAGCAGAGACATCCAGCCCCAGCATTTT. Encoded protein: CATSRDIQPQHF.

This sequence joins TRBV5-6 and TRBJ1-1; 7 bases match TRBD1. Trimming removed 4 bases from V and 3 bases from J; junction bases left unmatched: 3. The germline gives CDR1 SGHDT, CDR2 YYEEEE. This CDR3 has 13 residues. CDR3 coding DNA: TGTGCCAGCAGCAGAGACAGGGACACTGAAGCTTTCTTT. Translating it yields CASSRDRDTEAFF.